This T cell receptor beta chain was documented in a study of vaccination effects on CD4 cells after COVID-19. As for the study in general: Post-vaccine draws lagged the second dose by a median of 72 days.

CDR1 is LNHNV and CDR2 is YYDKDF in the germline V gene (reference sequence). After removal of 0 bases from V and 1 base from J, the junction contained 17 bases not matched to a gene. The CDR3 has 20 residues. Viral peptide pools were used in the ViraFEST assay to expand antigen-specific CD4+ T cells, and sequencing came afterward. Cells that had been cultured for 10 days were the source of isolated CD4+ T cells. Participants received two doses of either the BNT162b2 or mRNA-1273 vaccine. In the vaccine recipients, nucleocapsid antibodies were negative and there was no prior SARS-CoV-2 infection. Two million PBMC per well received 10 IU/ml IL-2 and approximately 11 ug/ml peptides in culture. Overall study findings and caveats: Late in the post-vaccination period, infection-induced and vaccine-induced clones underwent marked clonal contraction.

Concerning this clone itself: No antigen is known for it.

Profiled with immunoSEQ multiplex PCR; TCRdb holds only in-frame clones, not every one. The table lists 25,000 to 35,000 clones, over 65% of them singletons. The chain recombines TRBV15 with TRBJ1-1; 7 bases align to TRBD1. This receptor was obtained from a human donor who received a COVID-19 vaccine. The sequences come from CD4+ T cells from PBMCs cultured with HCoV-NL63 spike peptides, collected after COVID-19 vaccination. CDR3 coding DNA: TGTGCCACCAGCAGAGAGAGGGTTCTAGCACAGGGGACGCGGAACACTGAAGCTTTCTTT. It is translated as CATSRERVLAQGTRNTEAFF.